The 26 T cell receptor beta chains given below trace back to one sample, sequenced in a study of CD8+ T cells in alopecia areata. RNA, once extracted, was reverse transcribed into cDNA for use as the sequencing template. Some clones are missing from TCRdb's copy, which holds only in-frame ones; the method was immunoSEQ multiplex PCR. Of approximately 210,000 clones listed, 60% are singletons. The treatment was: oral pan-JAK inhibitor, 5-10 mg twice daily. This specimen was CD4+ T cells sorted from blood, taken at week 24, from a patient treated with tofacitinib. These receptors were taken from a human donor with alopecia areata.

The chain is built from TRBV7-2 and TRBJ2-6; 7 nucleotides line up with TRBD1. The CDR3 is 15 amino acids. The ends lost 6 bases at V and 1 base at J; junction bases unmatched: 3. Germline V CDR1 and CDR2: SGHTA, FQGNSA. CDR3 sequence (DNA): TGTGCCAGCAGAACACAGGGGTCTGGGGCCAACGTCCTGACTTTC. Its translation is CASRTQGSGANVLTF.

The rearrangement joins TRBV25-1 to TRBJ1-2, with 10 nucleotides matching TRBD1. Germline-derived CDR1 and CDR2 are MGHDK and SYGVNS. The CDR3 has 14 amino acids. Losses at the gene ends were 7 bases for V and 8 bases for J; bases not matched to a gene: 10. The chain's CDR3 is CASKGQGQSGGYTF. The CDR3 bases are TGTGCCAGCAAGGGACAGGGGCAATCTGGGGGCTACACCTTC.

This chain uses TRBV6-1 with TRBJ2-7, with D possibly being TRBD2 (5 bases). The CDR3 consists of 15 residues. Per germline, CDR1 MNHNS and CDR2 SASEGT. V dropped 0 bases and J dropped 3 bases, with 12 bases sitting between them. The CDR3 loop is CASSEARDFHYEQYF. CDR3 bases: TGTGCCAGCAGTGAAGCGAGGGATTTCCACTACGAGCAGTACTTC.

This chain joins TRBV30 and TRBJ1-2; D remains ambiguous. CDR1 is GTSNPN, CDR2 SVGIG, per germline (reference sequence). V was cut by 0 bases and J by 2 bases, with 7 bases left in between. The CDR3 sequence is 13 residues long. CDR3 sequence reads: CAWSVSRNYGYTF. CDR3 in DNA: TGTGCCTGGAGTGTAAGTCGGAACTATGGCTACACCTTC. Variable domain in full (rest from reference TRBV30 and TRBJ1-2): SQTIHQWPATLVQPVGSPLSLECTVEGTSNPNLYWYRQAAGRGLQLLFYSVGIGQISSEVPQNLSASRPQDRQFILSSKKLLLSDSGFYLCAWSVSRNYGYTFGSGTRLTVV.

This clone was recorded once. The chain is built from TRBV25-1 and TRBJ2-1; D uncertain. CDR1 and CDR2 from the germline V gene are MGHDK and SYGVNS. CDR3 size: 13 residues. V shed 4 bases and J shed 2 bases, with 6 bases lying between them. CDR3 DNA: TGTGCCAGCAGTGCGCAAACCTACAATGAGCAGTTCTTC. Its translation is CASSAQTYNEQFF.

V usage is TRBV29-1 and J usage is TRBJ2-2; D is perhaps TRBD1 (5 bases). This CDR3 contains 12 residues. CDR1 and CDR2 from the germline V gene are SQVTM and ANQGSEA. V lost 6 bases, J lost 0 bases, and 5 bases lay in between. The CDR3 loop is CSVQANTGELFF. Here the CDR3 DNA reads TGCAGCGTACAGGCGAACACCGGGGAGCTGTTTTTT.

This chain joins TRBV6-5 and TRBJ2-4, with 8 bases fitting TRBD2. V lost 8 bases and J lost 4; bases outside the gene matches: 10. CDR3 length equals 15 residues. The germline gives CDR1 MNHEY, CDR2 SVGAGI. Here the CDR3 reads CASLNGGANKNIQYF. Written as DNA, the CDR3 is TGTGCCAGCCTGAACGGGGGGGCAAATAAAAACATTCAGTACTTC.

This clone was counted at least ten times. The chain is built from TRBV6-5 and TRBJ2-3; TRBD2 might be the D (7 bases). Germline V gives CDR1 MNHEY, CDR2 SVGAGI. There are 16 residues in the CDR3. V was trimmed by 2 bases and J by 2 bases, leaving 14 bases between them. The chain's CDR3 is CASSYGGGLLTDTQYF. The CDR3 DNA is TGTGCCAGCAGTTACGGAGGGGGACTACTCACAGATACGCAGTATTTT.

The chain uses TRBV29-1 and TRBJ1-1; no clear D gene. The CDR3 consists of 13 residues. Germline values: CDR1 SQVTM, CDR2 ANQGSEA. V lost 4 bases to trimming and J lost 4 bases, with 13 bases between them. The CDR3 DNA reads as TGCAGCGTTGGCCGCCGCCTGGGCACTGAAGCTTTCTTT. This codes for CSVGRRLGTEAFF.

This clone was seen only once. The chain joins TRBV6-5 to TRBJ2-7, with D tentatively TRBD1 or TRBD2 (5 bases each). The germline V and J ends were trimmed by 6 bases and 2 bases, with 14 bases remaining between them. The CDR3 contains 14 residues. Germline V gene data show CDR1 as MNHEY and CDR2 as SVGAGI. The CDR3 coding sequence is TGTGCCAGCAGCAAGGGACCAGGGACCTACGAGCAGTACTTC. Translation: CASSKGPGTYEQYF.

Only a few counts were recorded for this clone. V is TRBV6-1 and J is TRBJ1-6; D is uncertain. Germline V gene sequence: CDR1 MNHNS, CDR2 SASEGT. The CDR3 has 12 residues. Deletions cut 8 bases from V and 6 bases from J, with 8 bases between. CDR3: CASCLINSPLHF. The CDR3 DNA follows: TGTGCCAGCTGTCTGATTAATTCACCCCTCCACTTT.

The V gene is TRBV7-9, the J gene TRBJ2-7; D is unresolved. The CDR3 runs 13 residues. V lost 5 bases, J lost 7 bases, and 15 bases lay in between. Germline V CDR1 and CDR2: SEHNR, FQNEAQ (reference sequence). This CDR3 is CASSRGDLREQYF. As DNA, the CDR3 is TGTGCCAGCAGCCGTGGAGACCTTCGGGAGCAGTACTTC.

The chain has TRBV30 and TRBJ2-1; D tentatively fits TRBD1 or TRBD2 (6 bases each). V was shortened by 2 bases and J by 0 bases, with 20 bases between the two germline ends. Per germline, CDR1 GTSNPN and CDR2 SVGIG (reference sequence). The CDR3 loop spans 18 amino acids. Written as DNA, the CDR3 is TGTGCCTGGAGTAACCCCCCGGGGGCCGTAAGCTCCTACAATGAGCAGTTCTTC. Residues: CAWSNPPGAVSSYNEQFF.

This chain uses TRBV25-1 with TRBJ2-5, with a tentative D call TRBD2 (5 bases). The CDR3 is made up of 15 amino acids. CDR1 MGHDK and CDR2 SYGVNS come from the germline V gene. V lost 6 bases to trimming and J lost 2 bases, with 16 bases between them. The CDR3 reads CASRVRKAVQETQYF. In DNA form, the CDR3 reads TGTGCCAGCAGGGTGCGAAAAGCGGTGCAAGAGACCCAGTACTTC. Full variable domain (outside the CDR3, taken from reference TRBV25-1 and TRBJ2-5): EADIYQTPRYLVIGTGKKITLECSQTMGHDKMYWYQQDPGMELHLIHYSYGVNSTEKGDLSSESTVSRIRTEHFPLTLESARPSHTSQYLCASRVRKAVQETQYFGPGTRLLVL.

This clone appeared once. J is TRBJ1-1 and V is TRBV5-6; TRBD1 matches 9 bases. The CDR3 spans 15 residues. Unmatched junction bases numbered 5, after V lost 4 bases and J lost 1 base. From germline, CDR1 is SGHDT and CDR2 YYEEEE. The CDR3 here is CASSRLQGANTEAFF. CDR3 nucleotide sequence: TGTGCCAGCAGCCGGTTACAGGGGGCGAACACTGAAGCTTTCTTT. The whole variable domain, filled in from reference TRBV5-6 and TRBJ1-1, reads DAGVTQSPTHLIKTRGQQVTLRCSPKSGHDTVSWYQQALGQGPQFIFQYYEEEERQRGNFPDRFSGHQFPNYSSELNVNALLLGDSALYLCASSRLQGANTEAFFGQGTRLTVV.

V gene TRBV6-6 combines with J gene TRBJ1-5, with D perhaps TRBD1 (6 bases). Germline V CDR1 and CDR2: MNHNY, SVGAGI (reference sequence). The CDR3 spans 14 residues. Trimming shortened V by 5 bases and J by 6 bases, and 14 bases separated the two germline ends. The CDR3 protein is CASSKQGGGQPQHF. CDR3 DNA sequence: TGTGCCAGCAGTAAACAGGGAGGGGGTCAGCCCCAGCATTTT.

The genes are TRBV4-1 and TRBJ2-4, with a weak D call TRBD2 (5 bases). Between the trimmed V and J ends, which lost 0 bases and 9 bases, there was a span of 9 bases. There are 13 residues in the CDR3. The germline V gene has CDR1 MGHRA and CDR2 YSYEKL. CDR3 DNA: TGCGCCAGCAGCCAAGATCGGGAAAGCATTCAGTACTTC. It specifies CASSQDRESIQYF.

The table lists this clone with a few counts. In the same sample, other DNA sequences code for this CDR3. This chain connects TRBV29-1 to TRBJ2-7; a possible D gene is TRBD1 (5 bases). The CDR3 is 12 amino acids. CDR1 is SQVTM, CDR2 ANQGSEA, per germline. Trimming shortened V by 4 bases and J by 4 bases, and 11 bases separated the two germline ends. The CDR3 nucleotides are TGCAGCGTTGGCCAGGGTCGGTACGAGCAGTACTTC. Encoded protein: CSVGQGRYEQYF.

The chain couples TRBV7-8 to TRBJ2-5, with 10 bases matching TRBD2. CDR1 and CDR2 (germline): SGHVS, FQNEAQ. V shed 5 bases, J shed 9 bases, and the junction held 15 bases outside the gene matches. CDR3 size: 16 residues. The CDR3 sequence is CASSPDEGSGGRAQYF. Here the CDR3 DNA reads TGTGCCAGCAGCCCCGACGAAGGTAGCGGGGGGCGGGCCCAGTACTTC.

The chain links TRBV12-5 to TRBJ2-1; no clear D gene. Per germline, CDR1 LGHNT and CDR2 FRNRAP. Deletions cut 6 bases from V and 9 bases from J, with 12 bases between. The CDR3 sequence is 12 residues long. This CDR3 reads CASGRHYGEQFF. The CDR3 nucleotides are TGTGCTAGTGGCCGGCATTATGGTGAGCAGTTCTTC.

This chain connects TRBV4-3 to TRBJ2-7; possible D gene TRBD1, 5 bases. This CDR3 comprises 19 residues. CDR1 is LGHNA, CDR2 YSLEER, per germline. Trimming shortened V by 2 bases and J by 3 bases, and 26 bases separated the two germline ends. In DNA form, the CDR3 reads TGCGCCAGCAGCCAAACAATAGGTGCAGGGAACTTAAGGGACTACGAGCAGTACTTC. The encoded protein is CASSQTIGAGNLRDYEQYF.

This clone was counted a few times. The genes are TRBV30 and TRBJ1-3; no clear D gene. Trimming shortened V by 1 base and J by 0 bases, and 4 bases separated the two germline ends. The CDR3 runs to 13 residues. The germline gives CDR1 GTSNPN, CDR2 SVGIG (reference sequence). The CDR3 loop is CAWSGSSGNTIYF. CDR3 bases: TGTGCCTGGAGTGGGAGCTCTGGAAACACCATATATTTT. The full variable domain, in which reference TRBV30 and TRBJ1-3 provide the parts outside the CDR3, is SQTIHQWPATLVQPVGSPLSLECTVEGTSNPNLYWYRQAAGRGLQLLFYSVGIGQISSEVPQNLSASRPQDRQFILSSKKLLLSDSGFYLCAWSGSSGNTIYFGEGSWLTVV.

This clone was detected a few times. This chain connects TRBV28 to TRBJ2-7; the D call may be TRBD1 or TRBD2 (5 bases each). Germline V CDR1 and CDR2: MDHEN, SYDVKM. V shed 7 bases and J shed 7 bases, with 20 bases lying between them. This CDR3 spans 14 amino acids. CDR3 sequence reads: CASKSQGPGQEQYF. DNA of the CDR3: TGTGCCAGCAAAAGTCAGGGACCGGGTCAAGAGCAGTACTTC.

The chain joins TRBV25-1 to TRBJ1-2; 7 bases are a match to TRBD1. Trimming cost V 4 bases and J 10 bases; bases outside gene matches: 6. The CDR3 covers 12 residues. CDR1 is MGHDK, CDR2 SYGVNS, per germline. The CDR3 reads CASSATGLDYTF. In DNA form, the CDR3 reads TGTGCCAGCAGTGCGACAGGGCTGGACTACACCTTC.

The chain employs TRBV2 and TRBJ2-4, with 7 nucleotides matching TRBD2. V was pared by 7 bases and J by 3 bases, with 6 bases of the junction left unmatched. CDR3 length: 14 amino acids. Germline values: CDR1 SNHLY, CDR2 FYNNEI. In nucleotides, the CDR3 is TGTGCCAGCATTGCAGGGACTAACAAAAACATTCAGTACTTC. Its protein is CASIAGTNKNIQYF. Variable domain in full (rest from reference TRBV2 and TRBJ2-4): EPEVTQTPSHQVTQMGQEVILRCVPISNHLYFYWYRQILGQKVEFLVSFYNNEISEKSEIFDDQFSVERPDGSNFTLKIRSTKLEDSAMYFCASIAGTNKNIQYFGAGTRLSVL.

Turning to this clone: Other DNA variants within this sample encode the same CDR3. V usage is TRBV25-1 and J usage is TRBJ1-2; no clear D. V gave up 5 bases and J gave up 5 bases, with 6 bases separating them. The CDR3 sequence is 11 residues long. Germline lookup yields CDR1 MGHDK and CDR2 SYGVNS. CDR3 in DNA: TGTGCCAGCAGTCGTGGGTATGGCTACACCTTC. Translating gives CASSRGYGYTF.